This TCR beta chain emerged from a study of T cells and Merkel cell carcinoma outcomes. Study conclusions and caveats: Repertoire plus T-cell density reportedly predicted Merkel cell carcinoma outcomes.

Trimming shortened V by 6 bases and J by 0 bases, and 15 bases separated the two germline ends. From germline, CDR1 is MGHDK and CDR2 SYGVNS. The CDR3 spans 16 residues. Concerning this clone itself: Antigen specificity is unknown.

Some clones are missing from TCRdb's copy, which holds only in-frame ones; the method was immunoSEQ multiplex PCR. Here the sample spans around 15,000 clones, 80% to 90% being singletons. Material: tumor tissue from Merkel cell carcinoma. The origin of this receptor is a human donor with Merkel cell carcinoma. The V gene is TRBV25-1, the J gene TRBJ1-3, with a tentative D call TRBD1 (5 bases). The CDR3 loop reads CASRQASSDSGNTIYF. The CDR3, as DNA: TGTGCCAGCAGACAGGCCTCAAGCGACTCTGGAAACACCATATATTTT.